The source of this TCR beta chain is a study of T cell changes during pregnancy in multiple sclerosis. This table comes from immunoSEQ multiplex PCR, and its TCRdb copy is limited to in-frame clones, with some not included. The sample carries 55,000 to 75,000 clones, 91% recorded once. The V gene's germline CDR1 is SGHVS and CDR2 FQNEAQ. The CDR3 has 14 amino acids. Germline trimming cut 5 bases from V and 9 bases from J; bases unmatched to any gene: 5. This TCR was recovered from a female donor in good health, enrolled as a control in a pregnancy study. This chain joins TRBV7-8 and TRBJ1-6; 9 nucleotides align to TRBD1. The sample consisted of peripheral blood, taken after pregnancy. The CDR3 DNA follows: TGTGCCAGCAGCCTACAGGGGGCGAGTTCACCCCTCCACTTT. Translated, it gives CASSLQGASSPLHF.